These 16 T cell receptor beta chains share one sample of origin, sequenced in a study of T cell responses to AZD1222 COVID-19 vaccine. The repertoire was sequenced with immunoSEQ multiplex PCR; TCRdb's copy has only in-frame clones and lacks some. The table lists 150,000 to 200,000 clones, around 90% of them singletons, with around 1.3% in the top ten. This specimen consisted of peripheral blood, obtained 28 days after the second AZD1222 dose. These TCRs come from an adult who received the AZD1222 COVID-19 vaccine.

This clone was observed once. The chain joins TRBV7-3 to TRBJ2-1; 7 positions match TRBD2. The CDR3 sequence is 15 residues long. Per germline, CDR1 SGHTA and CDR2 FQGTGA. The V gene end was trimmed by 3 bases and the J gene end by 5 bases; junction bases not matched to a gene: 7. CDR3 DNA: TGTGCCAGCAGCTTTACTAGCGCCAATAACAATGAGCAGTTCTTC. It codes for CASSFTSANNNEQFF.

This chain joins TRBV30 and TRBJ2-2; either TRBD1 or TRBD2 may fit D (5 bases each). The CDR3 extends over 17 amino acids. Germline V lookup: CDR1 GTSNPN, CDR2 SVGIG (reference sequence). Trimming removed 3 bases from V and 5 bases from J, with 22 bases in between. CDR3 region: CAWSPGWGTKGTGELFF. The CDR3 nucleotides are TGTGCCTGGAGCCCCGGGTGGGGGACCAAAGGGACCGGGGAGCTGTTTTTT.

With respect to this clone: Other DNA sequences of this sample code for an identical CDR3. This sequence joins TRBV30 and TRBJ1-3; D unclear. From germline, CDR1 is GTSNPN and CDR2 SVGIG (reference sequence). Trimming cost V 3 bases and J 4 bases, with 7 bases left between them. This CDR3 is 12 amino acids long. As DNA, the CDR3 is TGTGCCTGGAGAGGAAGCGGAAACACCATATATTTT. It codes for CAWRGSGNTIYF.

CDR3: CASSLGGLGTDTQYF. Here the CDR3 DNA reads TGTGCCAGCAGCTTGGGGGGGTTAGGCACAGATACGCAGTATTTT. The chain recombines TRBV5-8 with TRBJ2-3; D possibly matches TRBD1 or TRBD2 (5 bases each). Germline V CDR1 and CDR2: SGHTS, YDEGEE. V lost 0 bases and J 1 base, leaving 9 bases between the germline ends. CDR3 length: 15 amino acids.

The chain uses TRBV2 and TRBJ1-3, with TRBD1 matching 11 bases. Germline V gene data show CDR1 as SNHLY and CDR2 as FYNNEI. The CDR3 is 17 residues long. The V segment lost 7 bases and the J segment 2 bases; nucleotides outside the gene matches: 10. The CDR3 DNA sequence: TGTGCCAGCACCCTGGACAGGGGGCGCTTAGCTGGAAACACCATATATTTT. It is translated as CASTLDRGRLAGNTIYF. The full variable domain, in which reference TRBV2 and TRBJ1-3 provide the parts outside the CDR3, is EPEVTQTPSHQVTQMGQEVILRCVPISNHLYFYWYRQILGQKVEFLVSFYNNEISEKSEIFDDQFSVERPDGSNFTLKIRSTKLEDSAMYFCASTLDRGRLAGNTIYFGEGSWLTVV.

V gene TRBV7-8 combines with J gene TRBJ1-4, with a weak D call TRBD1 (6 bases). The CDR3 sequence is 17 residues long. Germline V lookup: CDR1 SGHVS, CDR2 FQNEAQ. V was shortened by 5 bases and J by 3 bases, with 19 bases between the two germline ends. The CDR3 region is CASSPRHTGLANEKLFF. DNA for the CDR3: TGTGCCAGCAGCCCCCGCCACACAGGGTTAGCTAATGAAAAACTGTTTTTT. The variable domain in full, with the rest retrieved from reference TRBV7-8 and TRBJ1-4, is GAGVSQSPRYKVAKRGQDVALRCDPISGHVSLFWYQQALGQGPEFLTYFQNEAQLDKSGLPSDRFFAERPEGSVSTLKIQRTQQEDSAVYLCASSPRHTGLANEKLFFGSGTQLSVL.

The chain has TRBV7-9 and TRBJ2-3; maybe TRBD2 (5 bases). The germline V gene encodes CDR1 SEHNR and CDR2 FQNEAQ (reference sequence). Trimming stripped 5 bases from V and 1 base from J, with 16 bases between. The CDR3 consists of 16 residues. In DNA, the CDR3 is TGTGCCAGCAGCCAGCCGTCGGGTAGCGGCACAGATACGCAGTATTTT. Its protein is CASSQPSGSGTDTQYF.

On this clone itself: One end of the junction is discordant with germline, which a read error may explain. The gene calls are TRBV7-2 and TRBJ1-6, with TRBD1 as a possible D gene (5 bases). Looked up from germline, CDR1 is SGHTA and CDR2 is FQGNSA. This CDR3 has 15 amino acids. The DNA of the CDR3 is TGTGCCAGCAGCCCGCTAGGGGCCGACGTTTCATCCCTCCACTTT. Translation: CASSPLGADVSSLHF.

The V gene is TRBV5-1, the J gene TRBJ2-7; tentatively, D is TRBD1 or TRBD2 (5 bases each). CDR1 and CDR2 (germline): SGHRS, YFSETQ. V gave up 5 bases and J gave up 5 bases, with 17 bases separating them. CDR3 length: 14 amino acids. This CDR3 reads CASSSGPPLDEQYF. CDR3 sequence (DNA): TGCGCCAGCAGTTCGGGACCTCCGCTAGACGAGCAGTACTTC.

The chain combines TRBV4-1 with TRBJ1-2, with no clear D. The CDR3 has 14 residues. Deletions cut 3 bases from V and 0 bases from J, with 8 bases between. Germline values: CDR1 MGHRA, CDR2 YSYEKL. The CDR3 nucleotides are TGCGCCAGCAGCCAGGGAGGGTCTAACTATGGCTACACCTTC. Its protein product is CASSQGGSNYGYTF.

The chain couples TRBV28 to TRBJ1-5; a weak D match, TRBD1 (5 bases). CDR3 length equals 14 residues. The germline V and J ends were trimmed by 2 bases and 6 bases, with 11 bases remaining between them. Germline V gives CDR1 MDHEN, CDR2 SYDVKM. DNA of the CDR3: TGTGCCAGCAGTTTAGGGGAGGGGACTCAGCCCCAGCATTTT. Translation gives CASSLGEGTQPQHF. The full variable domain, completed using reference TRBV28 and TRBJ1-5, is DVKVTQSSRYLVKRTGEKVFLECVQDMDHENMFWYRQDPGLGLRLIYFSYDVKMKEKGDIPEGYSVSREKKERFSLILESASTNQTSMYLCASSLGEGTQPQHFGDGTRLSIL.

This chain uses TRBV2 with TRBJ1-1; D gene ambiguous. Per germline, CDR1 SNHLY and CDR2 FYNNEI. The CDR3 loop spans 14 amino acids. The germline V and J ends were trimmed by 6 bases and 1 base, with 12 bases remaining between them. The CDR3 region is CASRIKTPNTEAFF. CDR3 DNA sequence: TGTGCCAGCAGAATAAAGACTCCGAACACTGAAGCTTTCTTT.

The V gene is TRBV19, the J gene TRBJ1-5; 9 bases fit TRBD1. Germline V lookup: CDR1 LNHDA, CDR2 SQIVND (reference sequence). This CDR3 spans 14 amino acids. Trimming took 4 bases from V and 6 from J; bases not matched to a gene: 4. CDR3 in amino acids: CASSNRGQGQPQHF. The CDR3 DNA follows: TGTGCCAGTAGTAACAGGGGGCAAGGTCAGCCCCAGCATTTT.

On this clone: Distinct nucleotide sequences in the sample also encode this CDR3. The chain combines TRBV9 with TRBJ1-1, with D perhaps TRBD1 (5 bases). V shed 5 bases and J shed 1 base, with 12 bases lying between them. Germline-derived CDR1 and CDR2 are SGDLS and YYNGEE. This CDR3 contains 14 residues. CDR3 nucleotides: TGTGCCAGCAGTTTATCCGGGGGGAACACTGAAGCTTTCTTT. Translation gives CASSLSGGNTEAFF.

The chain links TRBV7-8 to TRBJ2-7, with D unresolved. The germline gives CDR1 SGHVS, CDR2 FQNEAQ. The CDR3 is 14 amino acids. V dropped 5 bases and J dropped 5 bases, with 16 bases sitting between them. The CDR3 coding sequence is TGTGCCAGCAGCCGCCGTGAGGCAGCTAACGAGCAGTACTTC. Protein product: CASSRREAANEQYF. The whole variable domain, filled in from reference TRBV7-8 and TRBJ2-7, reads GAGVSQSPRYKVAKRGQDVALRCDPISGHVSLFWYQQALGQGPEFLTYFQNEAQLDKSGLPSDRFFAERPEGSVSTLKIQRTQQEDSAVYLCASSRREAANEQYFGPGTRLTVT.

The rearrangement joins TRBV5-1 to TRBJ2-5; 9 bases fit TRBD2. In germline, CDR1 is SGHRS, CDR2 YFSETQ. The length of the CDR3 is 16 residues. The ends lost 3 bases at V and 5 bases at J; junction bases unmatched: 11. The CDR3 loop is CASSSQAGGLRETQYF. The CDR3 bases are TGCGCCAGCAGCTCCCAAGCGGGAGGTCTGAGGGAGACCCAGTACTTC.